This is a list of T cell receptor beta chains from one sample in a study of OX40 agonist ivuxolimab in advanced cancers. Data came from immunoSEQ multiplex PCR; TCRdb stores just in-frame clones and leaves some out. This sample yields 50,000 to 70,000 clones, of which 86% are seen a single time; over 9.5% belongs to the top ten. The sample consisted of CD4+ or CD8+ T cells sorted from blood, taken in a trial of the OX40 agonist ivuxolimab. Every receptor here comes from an adult with an advanced solid tumor such as melanoma, head and neck, liver or kidney cancer. Each CDR3 is given with its conserved first and last residue.

v_gene,j_gene,CDR3aa
TRBV10-3,TRBJ2-2,CAIGEWLQKNTGELFF
TRBV18,TRBJ2-5,CASSGGPKETQYF
TRBV27,TRBJ1-1,CASSLSSGSTEAFF
TRBV7-6,TRBJ2-3,CASKDVRSSTDTQYF
TRBV5-5,TRBJ1-2,CASSLDSGPYYGYTF
TRBV5-6,TRBJ1-5,CASSLGDRINQPQHF
TRBV19,TRBJ1-1,CASRTGPQAFF
TRBV4-1,TRBJ1-1,CASSQLAGTEAFF
TRBV11-2,TRBJ1-1,CASSLDSLGFGVEAFF
TRBV6-6,TRBJ1-1,CASRGQGGMNTEAFF
TRBV5-4,TRBJ1-2,CASSLQGAGYGYTF
TRBV6-5,TRBJ1-1,CASSSGGGTEAFF
TRBV7-9,-,CASGYRDPYEQYF
TRBV6-5,TRBJ2-1,CASSYGGPGAGDEQFF
TRBV2,TRBJ2-2,CASSVLSGELFF
TRBV29-1,TRBJ1-2,CGLDPGQGPGYTF
TRBV27,TRBJ2-7,CASSLSGWTATYEQYF
TRBV2,TRBJ1-1,CASRVSQDGAEAFF
TRBV7-9,TRBJ1-2,CASSLGTGHDVYGYTF
TRBV2,TRBJ2-7,CASSGLVGPSYEQYF
TRBV4-1,TRBJ1-1,CASSQEPGGVNTEAFF
TRBV12-5,TRBJ1-5,CASGLGQPQHF